The 2 T cell receptor beta chains reported below all come from one sample, sequenced in a study of response to subunit inactivated influenza vaccine. TCRdb analysed the RT-PCR reads with MiXCR anew, one entry per CDR3 protein. Among hundreds of thousands of distinct CDR3 sequences listed, 18% were seen once. The input for sequencing was PBMCs from blood, taken more than 4 days after vaccination. The origin of the receptors is a man between 50 and 59 years old who received an inactivated influenza vaccine.

In the case of this clonotype: A much larger clone differs from this one at a single base, so this may be a read error. V gene TRBV5-1 combines with J gene TRBJ2-3; TRBD1 agrees at 7 bases. The V gene's germline CDR1 is SGHRS and CDR2 YFSETQ. The V segment lost 4 bases and the J segment 3 bases; nucleotides outside the gene matches: 17. This CDR3 contains 18 residues. The CDR3 loop is CASSADSGASRGTDTQYF. The CDR3, as DNA: TGCGCCAGCAGCGCGGACTCCGGGGCTAGCAGGGGGACAGATACGCAGTATTTT.

This clonotype appeared a few times. The genes are TRBV27 and TRBJ2-3; 10 bases map to TRBD2. The V gene end was trimmed by 5 bases and the J gene end by 0 bases; junction bases not matched to a gene: 8. The CDR3 consists of 17 residues. The V gene's germline CDR1 is MNHEY and CDR2 SMNVEV (reference sequence). CDR3 sequence: CASSRRTSGISTDTQYF. In DNA form, the CDR3 reads TGTGCCAGCAGTCGACGCACTAGCGGGATTAGCACAGATACGCAGTATTTT.